One and the same sample provided the 27 T cell receptor beta chains below, sequenced in a study of cytomegalovirus exposure and HLA in healthy donors. Researchers ran the PCR with 60 Vbeta and 13 Jbeta primers. Generated by immunoSEQ multiplex PCR, the TCRdb table keeps only in-frame clones and is missing some. In the table there are 100,000 or so clones, more than 70% of which are singletons. Sequenced input: PBMCs. Source of these receptors: a man aged 30 to 45 in good health and CMV-seronegative.

This chain joins TRBV28 and TRBJ2-3; D is unclear. V lost 6 bases, J lost 5 bases, and 15 bases lay in between. Germline lookup yields CDR1 MDHEN and CDR2 SYDVKM. The CDR3 has 14 amino acids. In nucleotides, the CDR3 is TGTGCCAGCAGCCAACCCTTAGGAGAAGATACGCAGTATTTT. This codes for CASSQPLGEDTQYF.

The J gene is TRBJ1-2, the V gene TRBV9, with D possibly TRBD1 on 5 matching bases. V was pared by 4 bases and J by 6 bases, with 13 bases between. Germline values: CDR1 SGDLS, CDR2 YYNGEE. The CDR3 is 13 residues long. Here the CDR3 DNA reads TGTGCCAGCAGCACCGGGGGGGGGAATGGCTACACCTTC. Residues: CASSTGGGNGYTF.

V usage is TRBV5-1 and J usage is TRBJ2-7; D is undetermined. Trimming removed 4 bases from V and 4 bases from J, with 9 bases in between. The CDR3 has 12 amino acids. CDR1 and CDR2 (germline): SGHRS, YFSETQ. The CDR3 DNA sequence: TGCGCCAGCAGCGAGGTTGGGTACGAGCAGTACTTC. As protein: CASSEVGYEQYF.

The genes are TRBV19 and TRBJ2-3; 8 bases line up with TRBD2. V lost 9 bases and J lost 4; bases outside the gene matches: 9. Per germline, CDR1 LNHDA and CDR2 SQIVND (reference sequence). The CDR3 is made up of 14 amino acids. CDR3 in amino acids: CASKDPGGSDTQYF. The CDR3 DNA sequence: TGTGCCAGCAAGGACCCGGGAGGGTCAGATACGCAGTATTTT.

The gene calls are TRBV4-1 and TRBJ2-5, with D possibly matching TRBD1 (6 bases). The DNA matches TRBJ2-7 better at its end, which makes the J call doubtful. CDR3 size: 15 residues. Germline-derived CDR1 and CDR2 are MGHRA and YSYEKL. The CDR3 region has the DNA TGCGCCAGCAGCCAAGAAAGGGGGATTTCCTACGAGCAGTACTTC. It specifies CASSQERGISYEQYF.

The V and J genes are TRBV18 and TRBJ2-7; D is unresolved. V lost 2 bases, J lost 7 bases, and 12 bases lay in between. The CDR3 length is 13 residues. Per the germline V gene, CDR1 is KGHSH and CDR2 is LQKENI. CDR3 amino acids: CASSPERRLEQYF. As DNA, the CDR3 is TGTGCCAGCTCACCAGAGCGCCGATTAGAGCAGTACTTC.

The chain recombines TRBV4-1 with TRBJ1-4, with D tentatively TRBD1 (6 bases). The CDR3 spans 18 residues. Germline V gives CDR1 MGHRA, CDR2 YSYEKL. The V gene lost 1 base and the J gene lost 0 bases, with 15 bases spanning the gap. The CDR3 spells CASSQVAGAIATNEKLFF. CDR3 nucleotide sequence: TGCGCCAGCAGCCAAGTGGCAGGGGCGATTGCAACTAATGAAAAACTGTTTTTT.

The CDR3 is CASSQFFTSDEQYF. DNA of the CDR3: TGCGCCAGCAGCCAATTTTTCACGAGCGACGAGCAGTACTTC. The chain uses TRBV4-1 and TRBJ2-7; D not resolved. V lost 2 bases and J lost 5, with 13 bases in between. The CDR3 contains 14 residues. Germline V gene lookup returns CDR1 MGHRA and CDR2 YSYEKL.

The rearrangement links TRBV7-9 to TRBJ2-1; D possibly corresponds to TRBD2 (6 bases). Trimming pared 1 base from V and 4 bases from J, leaving 14 bases between. From germline, CDR1 is SEHNR and CDR2 FQNEAQ (reference sequence). This CDR3 region has 16 residues. The CDR3 nucleotides read TGTGCCAGCAGCTTAGGGAGGCGGGATGGGTACAATGAGCAGTTCTTC. Amino acid sequence: CASSLGRRDGYNEQFF.

This clone was observed once. V gene TRBV6-4 combines with J gene TRBJ2-7; 7 nucleotides agree with TRBD1. Unmatched junction bases numbered 6, after V lost 2 bases and J lost 2 bases. Germline V gene data show CDR1 as MRHNA and CDR2 as SNTAGT. The CDR3 extends over 15 amino acids. For the CDR3, the DNA is TGTGCCAGCAGTGACAGGGGGACAGAAGCCTACGAGCAGTACTTC. This codes for CASSDRGTEAYEQYF.

The chain employs TRBV6-5 and TRBJ2-1; possible D gene TRBD1, 6 bases. The V end was cut by 6 bases, the J end by 14 bases, with 14 bases between. CDR1 and CDR2 from the germline V gene are MNHEY and SVGAGI. CDR3 length equals 11 residues. The CDR3 protein is CASRRDTVEFF. For the CDR3, the DNA is TGTGCCAGCAGACGGGACACCGTTGAGTTCTTC.

This sequence joins TRBV5-1 and TRBJ2-7; D may be TRBD1 (5 bases). Trimming stripped 1 base from V and 2 bases from J, with 7 bases between. The CDR3 extends over 13 amino acids. Germline-derived CDR1 and CDR2 are SGHRS and YFSETQ. The CDR3 region is CASSLTGTYEQYF. The CDR3 nucleotides are TGCGCCAGCAGCTTGACAGGTACCTACGAGCAGTACTTC. Combining the CDR3 with reference TRBV5-1 and TRBJ2-7 gives the whole variable domain KAGVTQTPRYLIKTRGQQVTLSCSPISGHRSVSWYQQTPGQGLQFLFEYFSETQRNKGNFPGRFSGRQFSNSRSEMNVSTLELGDSALYLCASSLTGTYEQYFGPGTRLTVT.

This chain uses TRBV30 with TRBJ2-5; D is ambiguous. Germline V gives CDR1 GTSNPN, CDR2 SVGIG (reference sequence). This CDR3 comprises 11 residues. V was pared by 1 base and J by 4 bases, with 4 bases between. The DNA of the CDR3 is TGTGCCTGGAGTGCTCTAGAGACCCAGTACTTC. This gives the protein CAWSALETQYF. The variable domain in full, completed from reference TRBV30 and TRBJ2-5, reads SQTIHQWPATLVQPVGSPLSLECTVEGTSNPNLYWYRQAAGRGLQLLFYSVGIGQISSEVPQNLSASRPQDRQFILSSKKLLLSDSGFYLCAWSALETQYFGPGTRLLVL.

This sequence joins TRBV21-1 and TRBJ1-3; the listed D gene, TRBD1, was not tested against the DNA. TRBV21-1 is a listed pseudogene. The CDR3 is 14 amino acids. The CDR3 spells CASSLGATQNTIYF. In DNA form, the CDR3 reads TGTGCCAGCAGCCTGGGGGCCACCCAGAACACCATATATTTT.

The chain is built from TRBV10-3 and TRBJ1-2; D is unresolved. V was cut by 4 bases and J by 4 bases, with 16 bases left in between. Germline lookup yields CDR1 ENHRY and CDR2 SYGVKD. The length of the CDR3 is 15 residues. The CDR3 coding sequence is TGTGCCATCAGTGGTGGCGGGAAGCTTAGCTATGGCTACACCTTC. This encodes CAISGGGKLSYGYTF.

CDR3 sequence reads: CAWSGGSVNTQYF. CDR3 coding DNA: TGTGCCTGGAGCGGGGGGTCCGTGAATACGCAGTATTTT. The chain couples TRBV30 to TRBJ2-3; 7 nucleotides match TRBD2. The length of the CDR3 is 13 residues. Germline loops: CDR1 GTSNPN, CDR2 SVGIG (reference sequence). Losses at the gene ends were 3 bases for V and 7 bases for J; bases not matched to a gene: 7. Full variable domain (outside the CDR3, taken from reference TRBV30 and TRBJ2-3): SQTIHQWPATLVQPVGSPLSLECTVEGTSNPNLYWYRQAAGRGLQLLFYSVGIGQISSEVPQNLSASRPQDRQFILSSKKLLLSDSGFYLCAWSGGSVNTQYFGPGTRLTVL.

This clone was counted between two and nine times. The CDR3 sequence is CASSLSTSYNEQFF. In nucleotides, the CDR3 is TGTGCCAGCAGCTTGTCTACTTCTTACAATGAGCAGTTCTTC. This chain uses TRBV7-9 with TRBJ2-1; D remains ambiguous. This CDR3 has 14 amino acids. Per germline, CDR1 SEHNR and CDR2 FQNEAQ (reference sequence). V lost 3 bases to trimming and J lost 4 bases, with 10 bases between them.

The chain uses TRBV12-1 and TRBJ2-7; whether TRBD2, the table's D call, matches the DNA was not checked. TRBV12-1 constitutes a pseudogene. The CDR3 is 11 amino acids. This CDR3 is CASTLRTKQYF. In DNA, the CDR3 is TGTGCCAGCACCCTTCGGACTAAGCAGTACTTC.

The chain combines TRBV7-8 with TRBJ2-6; possible D gene TRBD1, 6 bases. Trimming stripped 1 base from V and 5 bases from J, with 9 bases between. The CDR3 is 15 amino acids. Germline V lookup: CDR1 SGHVS, CDR2 FQNEAQ. CDR3 nucleotide sequence: TGTGCCAGCAGCTTAGAACAGGGTAGGGCCAACGTCCTGACTTTC. Translated: CASSLEQGRANVLTF.

V gene TRBV7-2 combines with J gene TRBJ2-3, with TRBD2 identical over 7 bases. Trimming removed 5 bases from V and 0 bases from J; junction bases left unmatched: 11. This CDR3 is 17 amino acids long. The germline V gene has CDR1 SGHTA and CDR2 FQGNSA. CDR3 in amino acids: CASSRSGAPFSTDTQYF. CDR3 DNA: TGTGCCAGCAGCCGGAGCGGGGCCCCGTTTAGCACAGATACGCAGTATTTT. The variable domain in full, completed from reference TRBV7-2 and TRBJ2-3, reads GAGVSQSPSNKVTEKGKDVELRCDPISGHTALYWYRQSLGQGLEFLIYFQGNSAPDKSGLPSDRFSAERTGGSVSTLTIQRTQQEDSAVYLCASSRSGAPFSTDTQYFGPGTRLTVL.

J is TRBJ1-6 and V is TRBV6-1; 9 positions agree with TRBD1. This CDR3 contains 15 residues. Germline loops: CDR1 MNHNS, CDR2 SASEGT. V was pared by 7 bases and J by 9 bases, with 10 bases of the junction left unmatched. CDR3 sequence reads: CASTLGQGSRSPLHF. In DNA, the CDR3 is TGTGCCAGCACCCTGGGACAGGGAAGTCGTTCACCCCTCCACTTT.

The chain carries TRBV5-4 and TRBJ2-7, with 7 bases fitting TRBD1. The CDR3 consists of 16 residues. The ends lost 0 bases at V and 4 bases at J; junction bases unmatched: 10. Germline V CDR1 and CDR2: SGHNT, YYREEE (reference sequence). The CDR3 reads CASSLGVERGRYEQYF. DNA for the CDR3: TGTGCCAGCAGCTTGGGAGTCGAGAGGGGGCGGTACGAGCAGTACTTC. Together with reference TRBV5-4 and TRBJ2-7, the CDR3 gives the full variable domain: ETGVTQSPTHLIKTRGQQVTLRCSSQSGHNTVSWYQQALGQGPQFIFQYYREEENGRGNFPPRFSGLQFPNYSSELNVNALELDDSALYLCASSLGVERGRYEQYFGPGTRLTVT.

This chain links TRBV5-1 with TRBJ2-2, with D unresolved. The CDR3 is made up of 15 amino acids. Per germline, CDR1 SGHRS and CDR2 YFSETQ. Trimming pared 6 bases from V and 1 base from J, leaving 13 bases between. CDR3 nucleotide sequence: TGCGCCAGCACCCATACAGTCCTGAACACCGGGGAGCTGTTTTTT. Its protein is CASTHTVLNTGELFF.

In its sample, this clone was seen a few times. The chain carries TRBV7-9 and TRBJ2-5; D gene unclear. Per germline, CDR1 SEHNR and CDR2 FQNEAQ (reference sequence). This CDR3 has 13 amino acids. Trimming stripped 1 base from V and 5 bases from J, with 8 bases between. CDR3 residues: CASSLGHLETQYF. The CDR3, as DNA: TGTGCCAGCAGCTTAGGGCATTTGGAGACCCAGTACTTC.

The chain has TRBV30 and TRBJ1-4, with D possibly TRBD1 on 6 matching bases. The ends were cut back, 4 bases at V and 7 bases at J, with 7 bases in the middle. Germline assignment: CDR1 GTSNPN and CDR2 SVGIG (reference sequence). The CDR3 consists of 11 residues. In DNA, the CDR3 is TGTGCCTGGATGGGGGCTGAAAAACTGTTTTTT. Protein product: CAWMGAEKLFF.

J is TRBJ2-1 and V is TRBV5-5; TRBD2 might be the D (5 bases). Germline CDR1 and CDR2: SGHKS and YYEKEE (reference sequence). Trimming removed 3 bases from V and 8 bases from J, with 15 bases in between. This CDR3 spans 14 amino acids. The CDR3 protein is CASSYTSKLDEQFF. The DNA of the CDR3 is TGTGCCAGCAGCTATACTAGTAAACTCGATGAGCAGTTCTTC.

Concerning this clone: An end of the junction does not agree with germline; a read error may underlie this. The CDR3: CASSLGLGQGFVF. The CDR3 DNA reads as TGTGCCAGCAGCTTAGGGCTGGGACAGGGTTTCGTTTTT. The genes are TRBV7-9 and TRBJ1-4; 9 nucleotides align to TRBD1. CDR1 is SEHNR, CDR2 FQNEAQ, per germline (reference sequence). This CDR3 is 13 amino acids long.